This paragraph reports one TCR beta chain. Its antigen is as yet unknown. Indicated treatment: around 19 received Ad26.COV2.S at low or high dose, single or two shots; about 5 received placebo; per-sample allocation not given. After the first vaccine or placebo injection, samples were drawn on day 63. The data were produced by immunoSEQ multiplex PCR, yet TCRdb's version contains in-frame clones alone and is incomplete. The sample has some 270,000 clones; roughly 89% are singletons. These data are taken from a study of Ad26.COV2.S vaccination and SARS-CoV-2 variants. Study summary: Ad26.COV2.S arm of COV1001 included the donor. Study results and limitations: Substantial post-vaccination breadth of spike-specific CD8+ and CD4+ T cell responses was reported. While placebo recipients had lower spike-specific TCR breadth, vaccine recipients had more.

The CDR3 runs to 12 residues. V was pared by 2 bases and J by 6 bases, with 5 bases between. From germline, CDR1 is LGHDT and CDR2 YNNKEL (reference sequence). This chain uses TRBV3-1 (or the pseudogene TRBV3-2) with TRBJ2-1; D is undetermined. The source of this sequence is a person between 18 and 65 years old who received the Ad26.COV2.S COVID-19 vaccine or a placebo. The material sequenced was peripheral blood, taken in a trial of Ad26.COV2.S vaccine versus placebo. CDR3 DNA: TGTGCCAGCAGCCAATCGCGCAATGAGCAGTTCTTC. Amino acid sequence: CASSQSRNEQFF.